This TCR beta chain was sequenced in a study of T cell changes during pregnancy in multiple sclerosis. Sequenced by immunoSEQ multiplex PCR; TCRdb stores in-frame clones only, minus some. The sample lists some 27,000 clones, approximately 94% occurring once. Trimming removed 0 bases at V and 2 bases at J, with 4 bases between. This CDR3 has 13 residues. The germline gives CDR1 LNHDA, CDR2 SQIVND (reference sequence). This chain joins TRBV19 and TRBJ2-5; no clear D gene. The source was CD4+ T cells from peripheral blood mononuclear cells, collected after pregnancy. The clonotype originates from a female donor with multiple sclerosis, enrolled in a pregnancy study. In DNA, the CDR3 is TGTGCCAGTAGTATAGACAGACAAGAGACCCAGTACTTC. The encoded protein is CASSIDRQETQYF. Full variable domain (outside the CDR3, taken from reference TRBV19 and TRBJ2-5): DGGITQSPKYLFRKEGQNVTLSCEQNLNHDAMYWYRQDPGQGLRLIYYSQIVNDFQKGDIAEGYSVSREKKESFPLTVTSAQKNPTAFYLCASSIDRQETQYFGPGTRLLVL.